A single sample gave rise to the 20 T cell receptor beta chains below, sequenced in a study of persistence of HIV-infected CD4 T cells (dated by TCRdb to about 2020). No antigen is known for these receptors. The treatment or condition label, as the study defines it: suppressive antiretroviral therapy. A pool of overlapping HIV-1 Gag 15-mer peptides, at about 1 ug per peptide per mL, was used to stimulate the cells. Memory CD4+ T cells that did not respond, being CD40L-negative, CD69-negative and CD45RO-high, were sorted as memory populations depleted of antigen-responding cells. The immunoSEQ hsTCRB assay version 4 in survey mode was used to sequence TCRbeta repertoires from genomic DNA. TCRdb re-hosts the immuneACCESS table, in-frame sequences only. Its copies lack some clones; in the studies checked, an unresolved V gene accounts for under half of them, and the cause for the rest is not known. The sample yields about 40,000 clones; approximately 80% were counted once. The ten largest clones take up approximately 14% of the sample.

The sample here was CD4+ T cells sorted from PBMCs after roughly 18-hour stimulation, taken from a patient who received antiretroviral therapy. According to the study, the label for this sample's cell subset or site signals: CD40L-CD69- CD45RO-high memory CD4 T cells not responding to Gag peptides. The receptors shown here come from an adult man with HIV who was CMV-seropositive.

The V and J genes are TRBV6-5 and TRBJ1-5; 10 bases match TRBD1. V was pared by 5 bases and J by 7 bases, with 5 bases of the junction left unmatched. Germline V gene data show CDR1 as MNHEY and CDR2 as SVGAGI. The CDR3 runs to 14 residues. CDR3 DNA sequence: TGTGCCAGCAGTCTGGGACAGGGGAGACAGCCCCAGCATTTT. This encodes CASSLGQGRQPQHF.

This clone was counted once. CDR3 sequence (DNA): TGTGCCAGCTCACCGGCCCGGGGCCAGAACACTGAAGCTTTCTTT. Translation gives CASSPARGQNTEAFF. The rearrangement joins TRBV18 to TRBJ1-1; perhaps TRBD1 as D (5 bases). This CDR3 contains 15 residues. Per the germline V gene, CDR1 is KGHSH and CDR2 is LQKENI. The ends were cut back, 3 bases at V and 1 base at J, with 12 bases in the middle.

This clone is classed as medium-sized. The chain links TRBV10-1 to TRBJ1-2; TRBD1 matches 8 bases. CDR1 WNHNN and CDR2 SYGVQD come from the germline V gene (reference sequence). J was trimmed by 8 bases and V by 5 bases; bases with no gene match: 7. This CDR3 region has 13 residues. For the CDR3, the DNA is TGCGCCAGCAGTCAGAAGTGGACAGGGGGCTACACCTTC. This sequence encodes CASSQKWTGGYTF.

The chain uses TRBV11-3 and TRBJ2-1; tentative D call: TRBD2 (5 bases). There are 14 residues in the CDR3. V lost 5 bases, J lost 9 bases, and 17 bases lay in between. Looked up from germline, CDR1 is SGHNT and CDR2 is YENEEA. CDR3 loop: CASSLGAGVAEQFF. CDR3 DNA: TGTGCCAGCAGCCTCGGAGCCGGGGTAGCTGAGCAGTTCTTC.

The rearrangement joins TRBV9 to TRBJ2-1; D is possibly TRBD2 (5 bases). The CDR3 sequence is 15 residues long. The V end was cut by 0 bases, the J end by 2 bases, with 9 bases between. Germline V gives CDR1 SGDLS, CDR2 YYNGEE. In DNA, the CDR3 is TGTGCCAGCAGCGTAGCCAGCGGTCCCTACAATGAGCAGTTCTTC. Translation: CASSVASGPYNEQFF.

The rearrangement joins TRBV4-3 to TRBJ1-1, with 9 bases lining up with TRBD1. CDR3 length: 14 amino acids. J was trimmed by 8 bases and V by 4 bases; bases with no gene match: 8. Per the germline V gene, CDR1 is LGHNA and CDR2 is YSLEER. In DNA, the CDR3 is TGCGCCAGCAGCCTCCAAAGGGGGACAGGGGAAGCTTTCTTT. Translated, it gives CASSLQRGTGEAFF.

The chain carries TRBV10-3 and TRBJ1-5; unclear D gene. V was clipped by 0 bases and J by 5 bases, with 11 bases between them. The CDR3 has 15 residues. Germline CDR1 and CDR2: ENHRY and SYGVKD. CDR3 DNA sequence: TGTGCCATCAGTGAGTCGTGGCAAGTAGATCAGCCCCAGCATTTT. It is translated as CAISESWQVDQPQHF.

This chain uses TRBV5-1 with TRBJ2-7; no clear D gene. Per germline, CDR1 SGHRS and CDR2 YFSETQ. Trimming stripped 2 bases from V and 2 bases from J, with 8 bases between. The CDR3 has 13 residues. The CDR3 spells CASSFSGPYEQYF. CDR3 bases: TGCGCCAGCAGCTTCTCGGGCCCCTACGAGCAGTACTTC.

The V and J genes are TRBV12-3 or TRBV12-4 and TRBJ1-2; the match to TRBD1 covers 7 bases. J was trimmed by 6 bases and V by 7 bases; bases with no gene match: 5. The CDR3 has 12 residues. The CDR3 loop reads CASTQTGNGYTF. Written as DNA, the CDR3 is TGTGCCAGCACCCAGACAGGGAATGGCTACACCTTC.

This rearrangement joins TRBV18 to TRBJ1-5; D gene uncertain. V lost 3 bases and J 4 bases, leaving 7 bases between the germline ends. Germline CDR1 reads KGHSH; CDR2 reads LQKENI. This CDR3 is 13 amino acids long. The CDR3 is CASSPEFNQPQHF. As DNA, the CDR3 is TGTGCCAGCTCACCCGAGTTTAATCAGCCCCAGCATTTT. Full variable domain (rest looked up from reference TRBV18 and TRBJ1-5): NAGVMQNPRHLVRRRGQEARLRCSPMKGHSHVYWYRQLPEEGLKFMVYLQKENIIDESGMPKERFSAEFPKEGPSILRIQQVVRGDSAAYFCASSPEFNQPQHFGDGTRLSIL.

The V gene is TRBV7-2, the J gene TRBJ1-2, with D possibly being TRBD1 (5 bases). The CDR3 extends over 16 amino acids. Germline V CDR1 and CDR2: SGHTA, FQGNSA. Trimming removed 5 bases from V and 2 bases from J, with 18 bases in between. In nucleotides, the CDR3 is TGTGCCAGCAGCCTACCAACTCCGGGACGGAACTATGGCTACACCTTC. This sequence encodes CASSLPTPGRNYGYTF.

The V gene is TRBV18, the J gene TRBJ1-4, with D unresolved. CDR1 KGHSH and CDR2 LQKENI come from the germline V gene. The V gene lost 3 bases and the J gene lost 0 bases, with 8 bases spanning the gap. The CDR3 length is 15 residues. As DNA, the CDR3 is TGTGCCAGCTCACCGAACGTTGCAACTAATGAAAAACTGTTTTTT. Amino acid sequence: CASSPNVATNEKLFF.

The chain links TRBV19 to TRBJ2-7, with 11 bases that match TRBD1. CDR1 is LNHDA and CDR2 is SQIVND in the germline V gene (reference sequence). The CDR3 contains 15 residues. V lost 3 bases to trimming and J lost 0 bases; unmatched junction nucleotides: 1. The CDR3 region has the DNA TGTGCCAGTAGTATTGGGACAGGGGGCTCCTACGAGCAGTACTTC. Amino acids: CASSIGTGGSYEQYF.

This clone was picked up one time. The chain employs TRBV19 and TRBJ2-1; 10 bases match TRBD2. V was pared by 4 bases and J by 0 bases, with 3 bases of the junction left unmatched. Germline values: CDR1 LNHDA, CDR2 SQIVND (reference sequence). This CDR3 has 16 amino acids. The CDR3: CASSRAGGDSYNEQFF. The CDR3 DNA is TGTGCCAGTAGTAGAGCGGGGGGGGACTCCTACAATGAGCAGTTCTTC.

The chain joins TRBV7-9 to TRBJ1-2, with 7 bases aligning to TRBD1. J gave up 11 bases and V 4 bases, and 13 bases lay outside the gene matches. Per germline, CDR1 SEHNR and CDR2 FQNEAQ (reference sequence). CDR3 length: 14 amino acids. CDR3 amino acids: CASSSGQWGFAYTF. CDR3 nucleotides: TGTGCCAGCAGCTCGGGACAGTGGGGTTTTGCATACACCTTC.

The chain links TRBV6-6 to TRBJ1-2; D is ambiguous. The ends were cut back, 3 bases at V and 0 bases at J, with 5 bases in the middle. The CDR3 runs 13 residues. Per germline, CDR1 MNHNY and CDR2 SVGAGI (reference sequence). The CDR3 DNA reads TGTGCCAGCAGTTATGAGTCTAACTATGGCTACACCTTC. Residues: CASSYESNYGYTF.

The gene calls are TRBV6-1 and TRBJ2-7; D remains ambiguous. CDR3 length: 15 residues. The germline V and J ends were trimmed by 5 bases and 0 bases, with 14 bases remaining between them. CDR1 and CDR2 from the germline V gene are MNHNS and SASEGT. The CDR3 nucleotides are TGTGCCAGCAGTCCCCCGGGTTCGAGCTCCTACGAGCAGTACTTC. Protein sequence: CASSPPGSSSYEQYF.

There are a few counts of this clone. This rearrangement joins TRBV19 to TRBJ2-1; 11 bases are a match to TRBD2. The CDR3 is 13 amino acids. CDR1 and CDR2 from the germline V gene are LNHDA and SQIVND (reference sequence). V lost 7 bases and J lost 6; bases outside the gene matches: 2. CDR3 protein: CASNSGRANEQFF. CDR3 nucleotide sequence: TGTGCCAGTAATAGCGGGAGGGCCAATGAGCAGTTCTTC.

The CDR3 is CASSSSGQGEYTF. CDR3 nucleotides: TGTGCCAGCAGTTCCTCGGGGCAGGGAGAATACACCTTC. V gene TRBV6-5 combines with J gene TRBJ1-2; a possible D gene is TRBD1 (5 bases). Trimming removed 4 bases at V and 11 bases at J, with 17 bases between. The CDR3 spans 13 residues. CDR1 and CDR2 (germline): MNHEY, SVGAGI.

The chain links TRBV6-6 to TRBJ1-2, with D maybe TRBD1 (5 bases). Trimming stripped 5 bases from V and 0 bases from J, with 10 bases between. Per the germline V gene, CDR1 is MNHNY and CDR2 is SVGAGI (reference sequence). The CDR3 totals 14 residues. The CDR3 coding sequence is TGTGCCAGCAGTAGTACGACAGCTAACTATGGCTACACCTTC. It specifies CASSSTTANYGYTF.